The entry below gives a single T cell receptor (beta chain) sequence along with its context. This sample stems from a study of technical replicates of blood from a handful of donors. Sequencing used immunoSEQ multiplex PCR; TCRdb keeps in-frame clones, though not all of them. The top ten hold approximately 0.2% of the sample, which has some 76,000 clones, nearly 99% seen once. This CDR3 has 14 amino acids. Germline V gene lookup returns CDR1 KGHSH and CDR2 LQKENI. Trimming removed 0 bases at V and 5 bases at J, with 10 bases between. This chain joins TRBV18 and TRBJ1-2; tentatively, D is TRBD1 (5 bases). The TCR comes from a human donor in good health. The sequenced sample consisted of T cells isolated from PBMCs. The CDR3 region has the DNA TGTGCCAGCTCACCACCCCAGGGCCTATATGGCTACACCTTC. Translating it yields CASSPPQGLYGYTF.